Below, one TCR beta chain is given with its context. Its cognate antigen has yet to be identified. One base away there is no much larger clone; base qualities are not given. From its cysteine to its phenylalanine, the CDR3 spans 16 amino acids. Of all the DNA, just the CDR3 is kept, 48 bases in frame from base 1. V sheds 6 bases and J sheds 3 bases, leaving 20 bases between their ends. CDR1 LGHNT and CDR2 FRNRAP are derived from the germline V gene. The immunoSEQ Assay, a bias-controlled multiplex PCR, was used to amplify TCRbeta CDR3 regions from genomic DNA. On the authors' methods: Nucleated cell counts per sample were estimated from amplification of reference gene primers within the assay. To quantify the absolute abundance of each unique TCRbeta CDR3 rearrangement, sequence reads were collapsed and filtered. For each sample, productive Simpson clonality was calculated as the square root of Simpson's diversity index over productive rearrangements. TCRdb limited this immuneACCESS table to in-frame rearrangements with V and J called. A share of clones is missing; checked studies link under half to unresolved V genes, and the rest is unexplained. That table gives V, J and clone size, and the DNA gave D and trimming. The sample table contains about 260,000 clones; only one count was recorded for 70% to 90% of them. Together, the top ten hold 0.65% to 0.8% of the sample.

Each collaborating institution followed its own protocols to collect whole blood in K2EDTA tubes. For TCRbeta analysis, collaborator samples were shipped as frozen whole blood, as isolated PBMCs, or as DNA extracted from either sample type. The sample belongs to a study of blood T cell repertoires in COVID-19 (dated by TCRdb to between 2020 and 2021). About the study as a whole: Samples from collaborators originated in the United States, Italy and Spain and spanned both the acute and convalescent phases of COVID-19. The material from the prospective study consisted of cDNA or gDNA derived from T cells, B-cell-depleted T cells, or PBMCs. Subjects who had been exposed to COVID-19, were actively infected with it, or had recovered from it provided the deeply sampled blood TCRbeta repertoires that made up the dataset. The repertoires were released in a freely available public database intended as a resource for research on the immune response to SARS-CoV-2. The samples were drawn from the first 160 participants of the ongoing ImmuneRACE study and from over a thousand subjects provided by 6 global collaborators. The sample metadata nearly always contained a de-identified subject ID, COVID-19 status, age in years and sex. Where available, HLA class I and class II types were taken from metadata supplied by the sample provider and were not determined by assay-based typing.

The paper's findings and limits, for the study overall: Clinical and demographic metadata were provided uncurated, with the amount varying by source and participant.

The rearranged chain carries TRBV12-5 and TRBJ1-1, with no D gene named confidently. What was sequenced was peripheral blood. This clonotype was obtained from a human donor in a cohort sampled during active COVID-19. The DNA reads TGTGCTAGTGGACGCATTCAGCCGAGTCGGGACACTGAAGCTTTCTTT. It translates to CASGRIQPSRDTEAFF.